This T cell receptor (beta chain) was observed in a study of T-cell memory formation after mild COVID-19. MiXCR was run by TCRdb on the 5' RACE reads, yielding one entry per CDR3 protein. The profile covers about 180,000 distinct CDR3 sequences, with approximately 16% appearing a single time and about 1.9% taken by the ten largest. This clonotype was observed a handful of times. CDR1 is SGDLS and CDR2 is YYNGEE in the germline V gene. The germline V and J ends were trimmed by 5 bases and 9 bases, with 18 bases remaining between them. The CDR3 runs 14 residues. The chain joins TRBV9 to TRBJ2-4, with D possibly matching TRBD1 (6 bases). The clonotype comes from an adult woman who had mild COVID-19 (a few samples of this study predate the infection). Cell type and time point are not known. Input material: PBMCs or a T cell subset sorted from them (not recorded which). Here the CDR3 reads CASSVATGGIIQYF. The CDR3 DNA reads as TGTGCCAGCAGTGTGGCGACAGGTGGGATCATTCAGTACTTC.